This TCR beta chain comes out of a study of cytomegalovirus exposure and HLA in healthy donors. The protocol was immunoSEQ multiplex PCR, while the TCRdb copy is restricted to in-frame clones and leaves out a portion. Of about 240,000 clones in the sample, 75% to 90% are singletons; the top ten hold less than 1.5%. On this clone itself: What it binds is not known.

Study-wide results and limits: Accounts indicate the classifier identified cytomegalovirus status with strong specificity and sensitivity.

The CDR3 runs to 14 residues. CDR1 is SGHAT and CDR2 is FQDESV in the germline V gene (reference sequence). The V gene lost 6 bases and the J gene lost 6 bases, with 18 bases spanning the gap. The genes are TRBV11-1 and TRBJ2-7; a weak D match, TRBD1 (5 bases). The origin of this receptor is a woman in her thirties in good health and CMV-seropositive. Specimen: PBMCs. This CDR3 reads CASRTVGITAEQYF. The CDR3 DNA reads TGTGCCAGCAGGACAGTGGGGATAACGGCCGAGCAGTACTTC.